Sequencing of this TCR beta chain was carried out in a study of beta chain features in type 1 diabetes. Expressed TCRB transcripts were sequenced because the isolated RNA had all been reverse transcribed beforehand. This table comes from immunoSEQ multiplex PCR, and its TCRdb copy is limited to in-frame clones, with some not included. Among more than 130,000 clones listed, 6.9% were seen once. The CDR3 length is 14 residues. Germline V lookup: CDR1 SGHTA, CDR2 FQGNSA. After removal of 0 bases from V and 8 bases from J, the junction contained 4 bases not matched to a gene. This chain joins TRBV7-2 and TRBJ2-1; the match to TRBD2 covers 7 bases. The clonotype was recovered from a woman aged 30 to 39 in good health. The sequenced sample consisted of central memory CD4+ T cells from blood. The CDR3 spells CASSLAGGRDEQFF. The CDR3 DNA is TGTGCCAGCAGCTTAGCGGGAGGGAGGGATGAGCAGTTCTTC. The complete variable domain, with remaining parts taken from reference TRBV7-2 and TRBJ2-1, reads GAGVSQSPSNKVTEKGKDVELRCDPISGHTALYWYRQSLGQGLEFLIYFQGNSAPDKSGLPSDRFSAERTGGSVSTLTIQRTQQEDSAVYLCASSLAGGRDEQFFGPGTRLTVL.